This TCR beta chain was recorded in a study of T cell changes during pregnancy in multiple sclerosis. Some clones are missing from TCRdb's copy, which holds only in-frame ones; the method was immunoSEQ multiplex PCR. This sample has under 70,000 clones, with about nine tenths found just once. The V end lost 11 bases, the J end lost 2 bases, and 18 bases lay between the germline ends. The germline CDR1 and CDR2 sequences are ENHRY and SYGVKD. The CDR3 runs 14 residues. This sequence originates from a female donor in good health, enrolled as a control in a pregnancy study. The sequenced sample was peripheral blood, obtained in the third trimester of pregnancy. This chain uses TRBV10-3 with TRBJ1-2, with D possibly matching TRBD1 (5 bases). The CDR3 sequence: CAFRSLGGNYGYTF. CDR3 nucleotide sequence: TGTGCCTTTCGGTCCTTGGGGGGGAACTATGGCTACACCTTC.